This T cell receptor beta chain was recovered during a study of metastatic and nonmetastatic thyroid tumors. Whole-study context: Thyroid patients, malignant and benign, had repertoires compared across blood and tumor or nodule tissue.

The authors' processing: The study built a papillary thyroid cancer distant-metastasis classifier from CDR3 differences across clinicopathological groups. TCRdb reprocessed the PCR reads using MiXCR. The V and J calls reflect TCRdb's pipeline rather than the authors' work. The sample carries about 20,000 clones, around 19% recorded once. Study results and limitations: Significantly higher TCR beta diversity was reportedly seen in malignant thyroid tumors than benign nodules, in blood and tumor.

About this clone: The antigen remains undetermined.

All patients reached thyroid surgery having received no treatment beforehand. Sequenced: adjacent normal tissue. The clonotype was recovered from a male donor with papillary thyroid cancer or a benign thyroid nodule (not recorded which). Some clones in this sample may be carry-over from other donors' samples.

CDR3 sequence: CASSVDFGGETQYF. CDR3 nucleotide sequence: TGTGCCAGCAGCGTAGATTTTGGCGGGGAGACCCAGTACTTC. The chain combines TRBV9 with TRBJ2-5; D possibly corresponds to TRBD2 (5 bases). V lost 0 bases and J lost 5, with 11 bases in between. Germline lookup yields CDR1 SGDLS and CDR2 YYNGEE. The CDR3 loop spans 14 amino acids.